This is a list of T cell receptor beta chains from one sample in a study of T cells in Graves' hyperthyroidism and ophthalmopathy. TCRdb re-analysed the multiplex PCR reads in MiXCR, keeping a single row per CDR3 protein. The sample lists roughly 800,000 distinct CDR3 sequences, roughly 40% occurring once. Sample: blood. Receptors originate from a man younger than 35 with Graves' hyperthyroidism. Both conserved end residues are part of each CDR3. D genes are given only for firm matches. Expanded clones are given a class, and other clones once, few, many or no size at all.

v_call: TRBV12-3/TRBV12-4; clone_size: few; d_call: NA; j_call: TRBJ1-5; cdr3_nt: TGTGCCAGCAGTTTACGGGGGGGCACGGGCAATCAGCCCCAGCATTTT; cdr3_aa: CASSLRGGTGNQPQHF
v_call: TRBV29-1; clone_size: NA; d_call: NA; j_call: TRBJ2-6; cdr3_nt: TGCAGCGTTGAGACCTCTGGGGCCAACGCCCTGACTTTC; cdr3_aa: CSVETSGANALTF
v_call: TRBV7-9; clone_size: many; d_call: NA; j_call: TRBJ1-5; cdr3_nt: TGTGCCAGCAGCCAACAGGGAGGCGAGCCCCAGCATTTT; cdr3_aa: CASSQQGGEPQHF
v_call: TRBV10-3; clone_size: many; d_call: NA; j_call: TRBJ2-2; cdr3_nt: TGTGCCATCAGTGAGTCTGTGGTAGCCGGGGAGCTGTTTTTT; cdr3_aa: CAISESVVAGELFF
v_call: TRBV10-3; clone_size: many; d_call: NA; j_call: TRBJ1-1; cdr3_nt: TGTGCCATCAGTGAGTTCGGGGGGCAGAACACTGAAGCTTTCTTT; cdr3_aa: CAISEFGGQNTEAFF
v_call: TRBV15; clone_size: NA; d_call: NA; j_call: TRBJ1-3; cdr3_nt: TGTGCCACCAGCAGAGAACAGGCAGGTGGAAACACCATATATTTT; cdr3_aa: CATSREQAGGNTIYF
v_call: TRBV5-1; clone_size: NA; d_call: NA; j_call: TRBJ2-2; cdr3_nt: TGCGCCAGCAGCTTGGACGGTTCCGGAAACACCGGGGAGCTGTTTTTT; cdr3_aa: CASSLDGSGNTGELFF
v_call: TRBV7-3; clone_size: NA; d_call: NA; j_call: TRBJ1-1; cdr3_nt: TGCGCCAGCAGCCAGTTCGGGCCCAACACTGAAGCTTTCTTT; cdr3_aa: CASSQFGPNTEAFF
v_call: TRBV20-1; clone_size: NA; d_call: TRBD2; j_call: TRBJ2-7; cdr3_nt: TGCAGTGCTAGCTGGGGCGGGACTAGCGGGACTATCTACGAGCAGTACTTC; cdr3_aa: CSASWGGTSGTIYEQYF
v_call: TRBV5-6; clone_size: NA; d_call: NA; j_call: TRBJ2-7; cdr3_nt: TGTGCCAGCAGCTTGGGGGGGCTACTCTACGAGCAGTACTTC; cdr3_aa: CASSLGGLLYEQYF
v_call: TRBV9; clone_size: NA; d_call: NA; j_call: TRBJ1-1; cdr3_nt: TGTGCCAGCAGTGCTCCGGTGGGAAGGGGTCCTGAAGCTTTCTTT; cdr3_aa: CASSAPVGRGPEAFF
v_call: TRBV7-9; clone_size: many; d_call: NA; j_call: TRBJ1-1; cdr3_nt: TGTGCCAGCAGCTTACTACAGGACACTGAAGCTTTCTTT; cdr3_aa: CASSLLQDTEAFF
v_call: TRBV5-4; clone_size: few; d_call: NA; j_call: TRBJ1-4; cdr3_nt: TGTGCCAGCAGCCCGGACAGAGAAAAACTGTTTTTT; cdr3_aa: CASSPDREKLFF
v_call: TRBV9; clone_size: once; d_call: NA; j_call: TRBJ1-1; cdr3_nt: TGTGCCAGCAGTTTATCGCAGGGAGGGCCGAACACTGAAGCTTTCTTT; cdr3_aa: CASSLSQGGPNTEAFF
v_call: TRBV2; clone_size: NA; d_call: NA; j_call: TRBJ2-6; cdr3_nt: TGTGCCAGCAGCCCTCTGGGCCTCGCGAACACTGAAGCTTTC; cdr3_aa: CASSPLGLANTEAF
v_call: TRBV9; clone_size: NA; d_call: NA; j_call: TRBJ2-7; cdr3_nt: TGTGCCAGCAGCGTACGGGACGGCTCCTACGAGCAGTACTTC; cdr3_aa: CASSVRDGSYEQYF
v_call: TRBV7-9; clone_size: NA; d_call: NA; j_call: TRBJ2-2; cdr3_nt: TGTGCCAGCAGCTTCCGGGACACCAACACCGGGGAGCTGTTTTTT; cdr3_aa: CASSFRDTNTGELFF
v_call: TRBV7-9; clone_size: once; d_call: NA; j_call: TRBJ2-5; cdr3_nt: TGTGCCATAGCCGGGACGAGCCAAGAGACCCAGTACTTC; cdr3_aa: CAIAGTSQETQYF
v_call: TRBV12-3/TRBV12-4; clone_size: few; d_call: NA; j_call: TRBJ2-2; cdr3_nt: TGTGCCAGCCTCCTTTTGGGGTTTGGGACCGGGGAGCTGTTTTTT; cdr3_aa: CASLLLGFGTGELFF
v_call: TRBV4-1; clone_size: few; d_call: NA; j_call: TRBJ1-2; cdr3_nt: TGCGCCAGCAGCCAAGGGATCCTCAAACAGGGCGGCTATGGCTACACCTTC; cdr3_aa: CASSQGILKQGGYGYTF
v_call: TRBV15; clone_size: NA; d_call: NA; j_call: TRBJ2-7; cdr3_nt: TGTGCCACCAGCAGACGTAACAGGGCGAGCGAGCAGTACTTC; cdr3_aa: CATSRRNRASEQYF
v_call: TRBV2; clone_size: NA; d_call: NA; j_call: TRBJ1-4; cdr3_nt: TGTGCCAGCAGGCCCGACCTGAGAGTCAATGAAAAACTGTTTTTT; cdr3_aa: CASRPDLRVNEKLFF
v_call: TRBV5-1; clone_size: many; d_call: NA; j_call: TRBJ1-1; cdr3_nt: TGCGCCAGCAGCTTGGCCGACAGTTACGCTGAAGCTTTCTTT; cdr3_aa: CASSLADSYAEAFF
v_call: TRBV11-2; clone_size: few; d_call: NA; j_call: TRBJ1-2; cdr3_nt: TGTGCCAGCAGTTCCCACACAGGGCTGGTAGGCTACACCTTC; cdr3_aa: CASSSHTGLVGYTF
v_call: TRBV6-1; clone_size: NA; d_call: NA; j_call: TRBJ1-1; cdr3_nt: TGTGCCAGCAGTGGGTCTCGGTGGAACACTGAAGCTTTCTTT; cdr3_aa: CASSGSRWNTEAFF
v_call: TRBV29-1; clone_size: NA; d_call: NA; j_call: TRBJ1-3; cdr3_nt: TGCAGCGTTGACCTCCCGGGAAACACCATATATTTT; cdr3_aa: CSVDLPGNTIYF
v_call: TRBV30; clone_size: NA; d_call: NA; j_call: TRBJ1-6; cdr3_nt: TGTGCCTGGAGTGTTGAAGGGAATTCACCCCTCCACTTT; cdr3_aa: CAWSVEGNSPLHF
v_call: TRBV4-1; clone_size: NA; d_call: NA; j_call: TRBJ1-5; cdr3_nt: TGCGCCAGCAGCCAAGTGGCCAGCTATAGCAATCAGCCCCAGCATTTT; cdr3_aa: CASSQVASYSNQPQHF
v_call: TRBV7-8; clone_size: NA; d_call: TRBD2; j_call: TRBJ2-7; cdr3_nt: TGTGCCAGCAGCTTCCTAGCGGGAGGAACCTACGAGCAGTACTTC; cdr3_aa: CASSFLAGGTYEQYF
v_call: TRBV11-2; clone_size: NA; d_call: NA; j_call: TRBJ2-7; cdr3_nt: TGTGCCAGCAGCTTAGTAGTTCGCGAGCAGTACTTC; cdr3_aa: CASSLVVREQYF
v_call: TRBV29-1; clone_size: many; d_call: NA; j_call: TRBJ2-7; cdr3_nt: TGCAGCGTGGGGGAATTTGCCTACGAGCAGTACTTC; cdr3_aa: CSVGEFAYEQYF
v_call: TRBV7-9; clone_size: many; d_call: NA; j_call: TRBJ1-1; cdr3_nt: TGTGCCAGCAGCCCTCAGGGGAGGACTGAAGCTTTCTTT; cdr3_aa: CASSPQGRTEAFF
v_call: TRBV5-1; clone_size: NA; d_call: TRBD1; j_call: TRBJ1-5; cdr3_nt: TGCGCCAGCAGCTTGGCCAGGGACAGGGTTAATAGCAATCAGCCCCAGCATTTT; cdr3_aa: CASSLARDRVNSNQPQHF
v_call: TRBV2; clone_size: NA; d_call: NA; j_call: TRBJ2-7; cdr3_nt: TGTGCCAGCAGTGGAGACTCACAACTCTACGAGCAGTACTTC; cdr3_aa: CASSGDSQLYEQYF
v_call: TRBV5-1; clone_size: few; d_call: NA; j_call: TRBJ1-3; cdr3_nt: TGCGCCAGCAGCCCCGCCGGGCACTCTGGAAACACCATATATTTT; cdr3_aa: CASSPAGHSGNTIYF
v_call: TRBV7-2; clone_size: many; d_call: NA; j_call: TRBJ2-5; cdr3_nt: TGTGCCAGCAGCTTAGCGAACGGTTTGGAGACCCAGTACTTC; cdr3_aa: CASSLANGLETQYF
v_call: TRBV6-6; clone_size: few; d_call: NA; j_call: TRBJ1-1; cdr3_nt: TGTGCTAGCCTCGAGTGGAACACTGAAGCTTTCTTT; cdr3_aa: CASLEWNTEAFF
v_call: TRBV5-6; clone_size: once; d_call: NA; j_call: TRBJ1-4; cdr3_nt: TGTGCCAGCAGCGAGACCACAACTAATGAAAAACTGTTTTTT; cdr3_aa: CASSETTTNEKLFF
v_call: TRBV6-5; clone_size: many; d_call: NA; j_call: TRBJ1-1; cdr3_nt: TGTGCCAGCAGTTACGGGGATAGCACTGAAGCTTTCTTT; cdr3_aa: CASSYGDSTEAFF
v_call: TRBV20-1; clone_size: few; d_call: NA; j_call: TRBJ1-1; cdr3_nt: TGCAGTGCTAGAGACGGACACAGGGCAAATTTCTTT; cdr3_aa: CSARDGHRANFF
v_call: TRBV7-9; clone_size: once; d_call: TRBD1; j_call: TRBJ1-1; cdr3_nt: TGTGCCAGCAGCGCGAACAGGGGGATTGGTACTGAAGCTTTCTTT; cdr3_aa: CASSANRGIGTEAFF
v_call: TRBV15; clone_size: many; d_call: TRBD1; j_call: TRBJ1-4; cdr3_nt: TGTGCCACCAGCAGAGGTGGCAGGGGGGAGGAAAAACTGTTTTTT; cdr3_aa: CATSRGGRGEEKLFF
v_call: TRBV12-3/TRBV12-4; clone_size: NA; d_call: TRBD1; j_call: TRBJ1-4; cdr3_nt: TGTGCCAGCAGTTTGCGGGACAGGGTCGGGGCAGGGAATGAAAAACTGTTTTTT; cdr3_aa: CASSLRDRVGAGNEKLFF
v_call: TRBV20-1; clone_size: NA; d_call: TRBD1; j_call: TRBJ2-5; cdr3_nt: TGCAGTGGAAACAGGGGTCAAGAGACCCAGTACTTC; cdr3_aa: CSGNRGQETQYF
v_call: TRBV9; clone_size: NA; d_call: TRBD1; j_call: TRBJ2-7; cdr3_nt: TGTGCCAGCAGCGTAGTGGACAGGGGTTACGAGCAGCACTTC; cdr3_aa: CASSVVDRGYEQHF
v_call: TRBV7-9; clone_size: few; d_call: NA; j_call: TRBJ1-6; cdr3_nt: TGCGCCAGCAGCCAAGACTCCGGGACGGCCTATTCACCCCTCCACTTT; cdr3_aa: CASSQDSGTAYSPLHF
v_call: TRBV20-1; clone_size: NA; d_call: NA; j_call: TRBJ2-5; cdr3_nt: TGCAGTGCTAGACCCCGAAGCCAAGAGACCCAGTACTTC; cdr3_aa: CSARPRSQETQYF
v_call: TRBV9; clone_size: NA; d_call: NA; j_call: TRBJ2-7; cdr3_nt: TGTGCCAGCAGCGTTCAGGACTCCTACGAGCAGTACTTC; cdr3_aa: CASSVQDSYEQYF